This T cell receptor (beta chain) was sequenced for a study of beta chain features in type 1 diabetes. The study, taken as a whole, reports: Sampled from patients, naive, central memory and Treg TCRB repertoires appeared more similar than those sampled from healthy donors. For type 1 diabetes patients, VDJ junctions showed fewer insertions and more deletions. Moderate but significant shortening of TCRB CDR3s was recorded in all four CD4+ subsets from Type 1 diabetes patients. High-TCR-expressing cells could be over-represented by cDNA sequencing.

All of the isolated RNA was reverse transcribed, so expressed TCRB transcripts were sequenced. Generated by immunoSEQ multiplex PCR, the TCRdb table keeps only in-frame clones and is missing some. The table records 500,000 to 650,000 clones, about an eighth of them present only once. The junction had 6 bases not matched to a gene; V was cut back by 0 bases and J by 4 bases. The CDR3 is 15 residues long. CDR1 and CDR2 (germline): SGHDT, YYEEEE. Note on this clone: The antigen is undetermined.

The chain combines TRBV5-6 with TRBJ1-2; 7 bases are shared with TRBD1. Sequencing was performed on naive CD4+ T cells from blood. This clonotype originated in a man aged 25 to 40 with type 1 diabetes. CDR3 sequence reads: CASSLDRGYGYGYTF. The CDR3 coding sequence is TGTGCCAGCAGCTTGGACAGGGGTTATGGCTATGGCTACACCTTC.